The clone carrying this TCR beta chain was observed a few times. Its antigen is still unknown. This sample was taken from a study of T-cell memory formation after mild COVID-19. Study-wide context: TCR clustering was largely donor specific. Study results and limitations: Among CD4+ contracting clones, most were CM and EM, and CD8+ ones EMRA.

The 5'RACE method, run with constant-segment primers, produced TCR alpha and TCR beta cDNA libraries (carrying sample barcodes and UMIs). TCRdb re-called the 5' RACE reads with MiXCR, one entry per CDR3 protein. Among more than 100,000 distinct CDR3 sequences listed, about 15% were seen once. Sequencing was performed on PBMCs or a T cell subset sorted from them (not recorded which). The sequence derives from a man in his late teens or twenties who had mild COVID-19 (a few samples of this study predate the infection). Cell type and time point are not known.

CDR3 coding DNA: TGTGCCACCAGCAGGTCAGATAGCGAGGGGAGCTACACCTTC. Encoded protein: CATSRSDSEGSYTF. The V call is TRBV15, the J call TRBJ1-2; a possible D gene is TRBD1 (5 bases). The germline V gene encodes CDR1 LNHNV and CDR2 YYDKDF (reference sequence). V was pared by 3 bases and J by 9 bases, with 17 bases between. The CDR3 consists of 14 residues.